The next 24 T cell receptor beta chains were all read from a single sample in a study of shared clonotypes between healthy human individuals. TCRdb's copy holds only in-frame clones and misses some; the assay was immunoSEQ multiplex PCR. The sample shows millions of clones, 95% of them seen only once. The material sequenced was naive CD4+ T cells sorted from blood. Indicated subset: CD45RA+ positively selected. The receptors originated from a young man in good health.

The rearrangement links TRBV6-5 to TRBJ2-1; 10 bases agree with TRBD1. The trim removed 5 bases at V and 4 bases at J, leaving 5 bases unmatched. The CDR3 totals 15 residues. Germline CDR1 MNHEY, CDR2 SVGAGI. CDR3 region: CASSTTGGLYNEQFF. The CDR3 nucleotides read TGTGCCAGCAGTACGACAGGGGGCTTATACAATGAGCAGTTCTTC.

The genes are TRBV15 and TRBJ1-4; the D is unclear. The germline V gene encodes CDR1 LNHNV and CDR2 YYDKDF (reference sequence). The CDR3 extends over 16 amino acids. V lost 0 bases and J 8 bases, leaving 16 bases between the germline ends. CDR3 bases: TGTGCCACCAGCAGAGAGGGAGACACTGCTTGGGAAAAACTGTTTTTT. Protein: CATSREGDTAWEKLFF.

This clone was counted only a few times. The V call is TRBV9, the J call TRBJ2-3; D is perhaps TRBD1 (6 bases). Germline assignment: CDR1 SGDLS and CDR2 YYNGEE. The length of the CDR3 is 14 residues. The ends were cut back, 4 bases at V and 6 bases at J, with 15 bases in the middle. Here the CDR3 DNA reads TGTGCCAGCAGCCCCCGAACAGGGTCCGATACGCAGTATTTT. Translated, it gives CASSPRTGSDTQYF.

This clone was observed a single time. The J gene is TRBJ2-7, the V gene TRBV19; 7 bases line up with TRBD1. J lost 2 bases, V lost 5 bases, and 6 bases had no gene match. Germline CDR1 LNHDA, CDR2 SQIVND (reference sequence). The CDR3 contains 14 residues. The CDR3 coding sequence is TGTGCCAGTAGTTCAAAGGACAGGACCTACGAGCAGTACTTC. Protein product: CASSSKDRTYEQYF. Together with reference TRBV19 and TRBJ2-7, the CDR3 gives the full variable domain: DGGITQSPKYLFRKEGQNVTLSCEQNLNHDAMYWYRQDPGQGLRLIYYSQIVNDFQKGDIAEGYSVSREKKESFPLTVTSAQKNPTAFYLCASSSKDRTYEQYFGPGTRLTVT.

This clone was seen only once. The chain couples TRBV15 to TRBJ2-1; the match to TRBD2 covers 9 bases. The CDR3 runs 15 residues. J gave up 5 bases and V 3 bases, and 5 bases lay outside the gene matches. Germline V gives CDR1 LNHNV, CDR2 YYDKDF (reference sequence). The CDR3 sequence is CATSSKRGANNEQFF. CDR3 DNA: TGTGCCACCAGCAGTAAGCGGGGGGCCAACAATGAGCAGTTCTTC.

This sequence joins TRBV7-6 and TRBJ2-5, with 13 bases identical to TRBD2. Germline V gives CDR1 SGHVS, CDR2 FNYEAQ. The CDR3 sequence is 16 residues long. Losses at the gene ends were 1 base for V and 4 bases for J; bases not matched to a gene: 3. The CDR3 region has the DNA TGTGCCAGCAGCTTAGGACTAGCGGGGGGTGGAGAGACCCAGTACTTC. Its translation: CASSLGLAGGGETQYF.

This clone was seen a few times. The chain combines TRBV18 with TRBJ2-5, with TRBD1 matching over 9 bases. The J call may not be correct, given that the DNA end is closer to TRBJ2-7. This CDR3 comprises 17 residues. Germline CDR1 and CDR2: KGHSH and LQKENI. CDR3 nucleotide sequence: TGTGCCAGCTCACCAGTGCCCCCCGGACAGGGGAGGTCCGAGCAGTACTTC. This codes for CASSPVPPGQGRSEQYF.

This chain joins TRBV28 and TRBJ2-7; 8 positions match TRBD1. The CDR3 has 13 amino acids. V shed 8 bases and J 2 bases; nucleotides not matched to a gene: 5. CDR1 and CDR2 (germline): MDHEN, SYDVKM. In DNA, the CDR3 is TGTGCCAGCTGCCGGACAGGGCCCTACGAGCAGTACTTC. It is translated as CASCRTGPYEQYF.

The CDR3 DNA is TGTGCCATCAGTGTAGGGGCCCTATATGGCTACACCTTC. Its protein is CAISVGALYGYTF. The chain employs TRBV10-3 and TRBJ1-2; D is perhaps TRBD1 (5 bases). The V end lost 4 bases, the J end lost 5 bases, and 11 bases lay between the germline ends. Germline V gene sequence: CDR1 ENHRY, CDR2 SYGVKD. The CDR3 sequence is 13 residues long.

This clone was recorded once. The CDR3, as DNA: TGTGCCATCATGCGAAACGGGGTGCGGGGTGGCGAGCAGTACTTC. Encoded protein: CAIMRNGVRGGEQYF. The rearrangement joins TRBV10-3 to TRBJ2-7; weak D call: TRBD2 (6 bases). This CDR3 region has 15 residues. V lost 7 bases, J lost 6 bases, and 22 bases lay in between. Germline V gene sequence: CDR1 ENHRY, CDR2 SYGVKD.

The chain employs TRBV27 and TRBJ2-1; 7 bases map to TRBD2. V lost 7 bases to trimming and J lost 0 bases; unmatched junction nucleotides: 9. Germline V CDR1 and CDR2: MNHEY, SMNVEV (reference sequence). This CDR3 region has 16 residues. CDR3 nucleotides: TGTGCCAGCACCCCCCGAGCGGGACCCTCCTACAATGAGCAGTTCTTC. Protein product: CASTPRAGPSYNEQFF.

This sequence joins TRBV25-1 and TRBJ2-7; TRBD1 aligns across 7 bases. V dropped 4 bases and J dropped 4; count of bases not matched to a gene: 7. The CDR3 length is 14 residues. In germline, CDR1 is MGHDK, CDR2 SYGVNS. CDR3 amino acids: CASSGQGSLYEQYF. CDR3 DNA sequence: TGTGCCAGCAGTGGACAGGGTAGCCTGTACGAGCAGTACTTC.

V gene TRBV9 combines with J gene TRBJ1-2; D is undetermined. The CDR3 consists of 14 residues. The germline gives CDR1 SGDLS, CDR2 YYNGEE. Trimming took 3 bases from V and 7 from J, leaving 16 bases between them. As DNA, the CDR3 is TGTGCCAGCAGCGCCGAAGGAGGGTCTGGTGGCTACACCTTC. Amino acid sequence: CASSAEGGSGGYTF.

This clone has a single count. Different DNA sequences within this sample yield the same CDR3. This chain links TRBV5-1 with TRBJ1-4, with TRBD1 matching over 7 bases. Germline loops: CDR1 SGHRS, CDR2 YFSETQ. The CDR3 loop spans 15 amino acids. V trimming: 0 bases; J trimming: 5 bases; junction bases outside the gene matches: 4. CDR3 loop: CASSLGQGKNEKLFF. The CDR3, as DNA: TGCGCCAGCAGCTTGGGACAGGGAAAAAATGAAAAACTGTTTTTT.

This clone has just a few counts. V usage is TRBV21-1 and J usage is TRBJ1-2. TRBV21-1 has pseudogene status. The CDR3 spans 10 residues. CDR3 DNA sequence: TGTGCCAGCAGCAAAGACGGCTACACCTTC. Amino acids: CASSKDGYTF.

This chain joins TRBV14 and TRBJ1-2; the match to TRBD1 covers 7 bases. With V trimmed by 4 bases and J by 4 bases, 3 bases remained unmatched. This CDR3 is built from 13 residues. Germline V gives CDR1 SGHDN, CDR2 FVKESK. CDR3 sequence: CASSPGTAYGYTF. The CDR3 nucleotides read TGTGCCAGCAGCCCAGGGACAGCCTATGGCTACACCTTC.

The chain has TRBV27 and TRBJ1-2, with D possibly being TRBD1 (5 bases). Germline V gene lookup returns CDR1 MNHEY and CDR2 SMNVEV (reference sequence). V was pared by 3 bases and J by 8 bases, with 16 bases between. The CDR3 extends over 14 amino acids. The CDR3 region has the DNA TGTGCCAGCAGTTTCAAACCTCAGGGAGTCGGCTACACCTTC. As protein: CASSFKPQGVGYTF.

V is TRBV20-1 and J is TRBJ2-3; the match to TRBD2 covers 8 bases. J was trimmed by 10 bases and V by 6 bases; bases with no gene match: 3. Germline V gene sequence: CDR1 DFQATT, CDR2 SNEGSKA (reference sequence). The CDR3 consists of 10 residues. The chain's CDR3 is CSAPGGPQYF. The CDR3 DNA sequence: TGCAGTGCCCCGGGGGGGCCGCAGTATTTT.

The V call is TRBV6-1, the J call TRBJ2-7, with D tentatively TRBD2 (5 bases). The CDR3 extends over 14 amino acids. Per germline, CDR1 MNHNS and CDR2 SASEGT. Trimming removed 7 bases from V and 2 bases from J, with 15 bases in between. The CDR3 DNA reads TGTGCCAGCATCGGACTCCTTCAGACCTACGAGCAGTACTTC. Protein sequence: CASIGLLQTYEQYF.

The chain is built from TRBV6-4 and TRBJ1-1, with TRBD1 matching over 7 bases. Germline V gene lookup returns CDR1 MRHNA and CDR2 SNTAGT. The CDR3 loop spans 14 amino acids. V gave up 0 bases and J gave up 11 bases; unmatched junction bases: 9. CDR3 sequence (DNA): TGTGCCAGCAGTGACTCATTCCTCACAGGGGAGGCTTTCTTT. Encoded protein: CASSDSFLTGEAFF.

In regard to this clone: Additional DNA sequences in this sample encode the identical CDR3. The J gene is TRBJ1-1, the V gene TRBV18; D might be TRBD1 (6 bases). Germline CDR1 and CDR2: KGHSH and LQKENI. Trimming cost V 3 bases and J 1 base, with 9 bases left between them. CDR3 length: 14 residues. The CDR3 region has the DNA TGTGCCAGCTCACCCCGGGGGGCGAACACTGAAGCTTTCTTT. Residues: CASSPRGANTEAFF.

The chain recombines TRBV11-2 with TRBJ2-5, with 8 bases that match TRBD2. CDR3 length: 15 amino acids. Germline assignment: CDR1 SGHAT and CDR2 FQNNGV. The trim removed 1 base at V and 4 bases at J, leaving 5 bases unmatched. The CDR3 nucleotides read TGTGCCAGCAGCTTAGTCCGGGAGGGCGTAGAGACCCAGTACTTC. Residues: CASSLVREGVETQYF.

The J gene is TRBJ2-3, the V gene TRBV7-9; D gene unclear. This CDR3 is built from 15 residues. V shed 5 bases and J shed 6 bases, with 18 bases lying between them. CDR1 is SEHNR, CDR2 FQNEAQ, per germline (reference sequence). In nucleotides, the CDR3 is TGTGCCAGCAGCCCCGGCCCTACTTTGTGGGATACGCAGTATTTT. Amino acid sequence: CASSPGPTLWDTQYF.

V and J are TRBV9 and TRBJ2-6; D ambiguous. With 3 bases removed from V and 4 bases from J, the gap between germline ends came to 14 bases. CDR3 length: 16 residues. Germline V CDR1 and CDR2: SGDLS, YYNGEE. Here the CDR3 DNA reads TGTGCCAGCAGCGCCCTCAGTGTCGGAGGGGCCAACGTCCTGACTTTC. Encoded protein: CASSALSVGGANVLTF. Full variable domain (missing parts from reference TRBV9 and TRBJ2-6): DSGVTQTPKHLITATGQRVTLRCSPRSGDLSVYWYQQSLDQGLQFLIQYYNGEERAKGNILERFSAQQFPDLHSELNLSSLELGDSALYFCASSALSVGGANVLTFGAGSRLTVL.